Sequencing of this TCR beta chain was carried out in a study of shared clonotypes between healthy human individuals (dated by TCRdb to the early 2020s). Notes on the research overall: The cohort included three men and a couple of women between 18 and 49 years of age. For each donor, CD4 naive and CD4 memory were each given three plates, CD8 naive was given two plates, and CD8 memory was given one plate. The study deeply sequenced blood TCR repertoires of about five healthy adults to estimate repertoire size and the extent of clonotype sharing between individuals. Libraries were prepared and TCR repertoires were sequenced by different laboratories using diverse techniques, in order to increase sequencing depth and limit assay-specific biases. Leukapheresis yielded between about 0.94 and 9 billion PBMCs per donor. What the study reported, not specific to this receptor: Pairwise subsampling indicated that sequencing depth was expected to affect the degree of clonotype sharing among donors. Sampling was restricted to blood, and TCR repertoires in tissue are likely to differ from TCR repertoires in blood. The small number of donors limited the genetic and exposure-history diversity represented. About 5% of naive CD4, 3% to 3.5% of naive CD8, around 2.3% of memory CD4, and about 0.4% of memory CD8 clonotypes were shared across a few donors. Higher generation probabilities were observed for clonotypes shared by all four sorted-subset donors than for non-shared clonotypes. Naive subsets generally had larger estimated clonotype richness than memory subsets did. Even with the large sequencing depth, rarefaction of the sorted-subset datasets indicated that sequencing was incomplete.

CDR1 and CDR2, per the germline V gene, are SGHNT and YENEEA. Trimming removed 2 bases from V and 7 bases from J, leaving 12 bases between the germline ends. There are 13 amino acids in the CDR3, from cysteine to phenylalanine inclusive. Only the CDR3 region is kept as DNA, spanning 39 bases read in frame from base 1. Healthy HIV-negative adults with no recently reported acute infections or vaccinations were included as donors. Every donor was a Caucasian adult residing in Nashville, Tennessee, USA. CD4+ T cells were enriched by magnetic negative selection; naive cells were then positively selected on CD45RA, and the negative fraction formed the memory subset. Blood was obtained by leukapheresis, after which PBMCs were separated by Ficoll-Histopaque density gradient centrifugation and cryopreserved in liquid nitrogen vapor phase. Analytical flow cytometry was used to check the purity and quantity of every magnetically sorted T cell population. Genomic DNA was isolated from each sorted fraction and quantified by UV absorbance on a Nanodrop 2000c.

TCR CDR3 regions were amplified from genomic DNA by multiplex PCR using the deep immunoSEQ assay. For each cell subset, the extracted genomic DNA was distributed evenly across all wells of several immunoSEQ 96-well plates, and each plate served as one replicate. Each replicate PCR for sorted subsets received about 180 ng genomic DNA, equal to roughly 29,000 T cell genomes. Purified libraries were measured with a Qubit 3.0 fluorometer, size-checked on a Bioanalyzer 2100, and measured again with the KAPA Library Quantification kit. Every immunoSEQ 96-well plate was sequenced on a separate single-read 150-cycle Illumina NextSeq 550 flow cell. In the original analysis: Because the immunoSEQ output included only junctional sequences and no quality scores, the filtering could not be the same as the filtering used for full-length reads. To assign V/J genes and CDR3, sequences were annotated against IMGT germline references using PyIR, a Python wrapper for IgBLAST v1.9. Reads were removed for weak V/J assignments (E-value above 1e-6), missing CDR3, stop codons, out-of-frame junctions, or ambiguous translated residues. V3J clonotypes were defined as sequences sharing the same inferred V gene, J gene, and CDR3 amino acid sequence. The percentage overlap between two repertoires was calculated by dividing the number of shared unique clonotypes by the size of the smaller repertoire. Richness of each repertoire was evaluated using RTK rarefaction, the Chao1 estimator, and Recon v2.1 estimates of unobserved clonotypes. OLGA was used to compute generation probabilities for all TCRbeta clonotypes that the gDNA method yielded from four donors. The table comes from immuneACCESS by way of TCRdb, which keeps in-frame sequences with V and J called. Part of the clones is missing from these tables; in studies checked, under half for an unresolved V gene and the rest for unknown reasons. V, J and clone size are those of that table, while D and trimming were read from the DNA. The sample includes around 2.5 million clones, with under 95% observed a single time. The leading ten clones occupy around 0.37% of the sample.

In the case of this clone: No cognate antigen has been identified for it. No base quality values were provided; no much bigger clone lies one nucleotide off.

The origin of this receptor is a man in his late teens or twenties in good health. Some clones in this sample may be carry-over from other donors' samples. The sample consisted of naive CD4+ T cells from PBMCs. Per the publication, the cell subset or site label means: CD45RA+ positively selected. The chain is assembled from TRBV11-3 and TRBJ2-7; no D segment can be confidently identified. The DNA is as follows: TGTGCCAGCAGCTTAATGCCGGGCCTGGAGCAGTACTTC. Its translation reads: CASSLMPGLEQYF.